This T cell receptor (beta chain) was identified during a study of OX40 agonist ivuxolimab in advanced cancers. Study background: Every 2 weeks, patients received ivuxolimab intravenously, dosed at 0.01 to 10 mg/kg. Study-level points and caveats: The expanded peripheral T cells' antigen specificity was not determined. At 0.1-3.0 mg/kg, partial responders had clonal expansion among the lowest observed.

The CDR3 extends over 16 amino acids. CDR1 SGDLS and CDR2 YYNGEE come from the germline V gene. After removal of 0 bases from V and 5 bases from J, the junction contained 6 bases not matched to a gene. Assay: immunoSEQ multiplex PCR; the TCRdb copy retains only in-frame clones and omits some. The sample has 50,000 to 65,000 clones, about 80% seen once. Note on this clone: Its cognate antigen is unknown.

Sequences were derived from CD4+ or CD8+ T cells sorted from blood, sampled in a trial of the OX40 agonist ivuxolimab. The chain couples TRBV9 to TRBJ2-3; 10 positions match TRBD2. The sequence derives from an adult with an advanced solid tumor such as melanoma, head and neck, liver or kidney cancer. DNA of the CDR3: TGTGCCAGCAGCGTAGTCCTAGCGGGAGCCCGAGATACGCAGTATTTT. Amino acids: CASSVVLAGARDTQYF.